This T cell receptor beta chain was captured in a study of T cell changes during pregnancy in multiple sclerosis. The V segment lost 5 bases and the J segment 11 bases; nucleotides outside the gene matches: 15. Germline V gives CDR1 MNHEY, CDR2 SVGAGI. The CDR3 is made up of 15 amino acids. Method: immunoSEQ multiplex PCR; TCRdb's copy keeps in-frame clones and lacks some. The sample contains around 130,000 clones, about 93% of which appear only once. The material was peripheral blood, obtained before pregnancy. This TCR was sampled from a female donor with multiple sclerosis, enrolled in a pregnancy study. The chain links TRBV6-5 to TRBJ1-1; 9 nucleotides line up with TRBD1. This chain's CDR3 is CASSGYRGRVPGAFF. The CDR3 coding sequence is TGTGCCAGCAGTGGATACAGGGGGCGTGTTCCCGGCGCTTTCTTT.